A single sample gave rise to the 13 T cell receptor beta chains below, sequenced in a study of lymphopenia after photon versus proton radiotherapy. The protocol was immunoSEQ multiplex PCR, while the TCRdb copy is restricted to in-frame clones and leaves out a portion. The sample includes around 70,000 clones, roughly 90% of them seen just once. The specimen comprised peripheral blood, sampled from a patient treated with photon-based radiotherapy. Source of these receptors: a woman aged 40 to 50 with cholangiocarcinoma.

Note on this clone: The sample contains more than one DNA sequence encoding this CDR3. This CDR3 is CASSLGVPGNTIYF. CDR3 nucleotide sequence: TGCGCCAGCAGCTTGGGGGTTCCTGGAAACACCATATATTTT. The gene calls are TRBV5-1 and TRBJ1-3; D ambiguous. The V gene's germline CDR1 is SGHRS and CDR2 YFSETQ. Trimming shortened V by 0 bases and J by 2 bases, and 6 bases separated the two germline ends. The CDR3 totals 14 residues.

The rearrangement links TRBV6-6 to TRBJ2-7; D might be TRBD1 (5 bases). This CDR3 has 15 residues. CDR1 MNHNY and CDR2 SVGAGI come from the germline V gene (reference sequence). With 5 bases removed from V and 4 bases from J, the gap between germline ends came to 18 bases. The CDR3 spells CASSLLDRGPYEQYF. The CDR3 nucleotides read TGTGCCAGCAGTCTCCTAGATAGGGGTCCGTACGAGCAGTACTTC.

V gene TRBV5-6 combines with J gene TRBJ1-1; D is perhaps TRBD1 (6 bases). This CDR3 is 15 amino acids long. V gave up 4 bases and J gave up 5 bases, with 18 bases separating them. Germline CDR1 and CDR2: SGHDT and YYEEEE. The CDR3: CASSPGGGLGTEAFF. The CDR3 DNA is TGTGCCAGCAGCCCCGGAGGGGGGCTGGGTACTGAAGCTTTCTTT.

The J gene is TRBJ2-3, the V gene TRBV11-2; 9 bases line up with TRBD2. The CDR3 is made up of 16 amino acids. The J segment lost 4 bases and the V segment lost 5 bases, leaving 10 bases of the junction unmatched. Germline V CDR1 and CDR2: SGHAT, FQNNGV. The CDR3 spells CASSPSVAGGPDTQYF. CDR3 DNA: TGTGCCAGCAGCCCCAGTGTTGCGGGGGGGCCAGATACGCAGTATTTT.

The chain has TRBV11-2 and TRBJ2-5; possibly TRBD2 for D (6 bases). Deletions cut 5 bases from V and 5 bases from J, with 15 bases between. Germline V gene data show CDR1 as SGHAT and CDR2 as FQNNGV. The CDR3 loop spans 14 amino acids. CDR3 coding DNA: TGTGCCAGCAGCAAACCGGGACTGTGGGAGACCCAGTACTTC. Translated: CASSKPGLWETQYF.

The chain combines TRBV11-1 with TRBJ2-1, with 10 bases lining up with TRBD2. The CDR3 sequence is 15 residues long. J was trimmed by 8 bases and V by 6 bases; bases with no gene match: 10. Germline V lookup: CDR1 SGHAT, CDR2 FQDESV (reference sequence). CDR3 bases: TGTGCCAGCAGTCCTAACCCCGGGACTAGCGATGAGCAGTTCTTC. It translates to CASSPNPGTSDEQFF.

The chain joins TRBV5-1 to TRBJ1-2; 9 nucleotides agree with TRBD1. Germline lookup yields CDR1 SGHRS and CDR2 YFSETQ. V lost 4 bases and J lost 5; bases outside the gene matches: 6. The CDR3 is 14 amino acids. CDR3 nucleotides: TGCGCCAGCAGCACTTCCGGGACAGGGTATGGCTACACCTTC. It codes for CASSTSGTGYGYTF.

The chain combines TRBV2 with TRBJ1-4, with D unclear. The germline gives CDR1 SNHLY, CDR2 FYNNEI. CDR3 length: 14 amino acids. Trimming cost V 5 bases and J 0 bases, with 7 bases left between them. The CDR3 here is CASSKPATNEKLFF. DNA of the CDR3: TGTGCCAGCAGTAAACCTGCAACTAATGAAAAACTGTTTTTT.

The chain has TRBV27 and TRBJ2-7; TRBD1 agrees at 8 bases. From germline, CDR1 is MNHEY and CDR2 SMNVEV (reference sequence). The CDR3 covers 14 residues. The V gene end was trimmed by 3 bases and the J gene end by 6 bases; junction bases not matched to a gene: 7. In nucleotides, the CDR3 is TGTGCCAGCAGTTTTGGCCAGGGGGCTTCCGAGCAGTACTTC. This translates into CASSFGQGASEQYF.

CDR3 protein: CASSLAVQETQYF. The CDR3 nucleotides read TGCGCCAGCAGCTTGGCGGTACAAGAGACCCAGTACTTC. The chain uses TRBV5-1 and TRBJ2-5, with D unresolved. Looked up from germline, CDR1 is SGHRS and CDR2 is YFSETQ. The CDR3 runs 13 residues. V lost 0 bases and J lost 2, with 5 bases in between.

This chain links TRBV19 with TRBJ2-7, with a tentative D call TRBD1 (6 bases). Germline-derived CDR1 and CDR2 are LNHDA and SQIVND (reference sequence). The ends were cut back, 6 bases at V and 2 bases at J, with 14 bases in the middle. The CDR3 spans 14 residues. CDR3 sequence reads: CASSGQGGTYEQYF. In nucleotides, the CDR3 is TGTGCCAGTAGCGGACAAGGGGGAACCTACGAGCAGTACTTC.

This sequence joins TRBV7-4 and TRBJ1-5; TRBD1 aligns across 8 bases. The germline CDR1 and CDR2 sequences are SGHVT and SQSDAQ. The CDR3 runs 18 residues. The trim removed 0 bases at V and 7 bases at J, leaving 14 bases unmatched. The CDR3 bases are TGTGCCAGCAGCTTAGCCGGGACAGGAGGGAAGAGGTTGCAGCCCCAGCATTTT. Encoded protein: CASSLAGTGGKRLQPQHF. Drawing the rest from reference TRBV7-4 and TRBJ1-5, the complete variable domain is GAGVSQSPRYKVAKRGRDVALRCDSISGHVTLYWYRQTLGQGSEVLTYSQSDAQRDKSGRPSGRFSAERPERSVSTLKIQRTEQGDSAVYLCASSLAGTGGKRLQPQHFGDGTRLSIL.

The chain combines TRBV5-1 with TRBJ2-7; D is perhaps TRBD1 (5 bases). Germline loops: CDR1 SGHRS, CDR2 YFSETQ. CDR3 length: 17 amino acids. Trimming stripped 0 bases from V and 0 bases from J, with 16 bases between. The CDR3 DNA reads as TGCGCCAGCAGCTTGGAGGCCTCGACAGTAAACTCCTACGAGCAGTACTTC. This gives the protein CASSLEASTVNSYEQYF.